A single sample gave rise to the 18 T cell receptor beta chains below, sequenced in a study of blood T cell repertoires in COVID-19. Method: immunoSEQ multiplex PCR; TCRdb's copy keeps in-frame clones and lacks some. The sample includes 200,000 to 250,000 clones, more than 75% of them seen just once. Specimen: peripheral blood. All receptors come from a man aged 40-55 years with active or convalescent COVID-19.

This clone was seen only a few times. This chain joins TRBV2 and TRBJ2-1; 14 bases are shared with TRBD2. Per germline, CDR1 SNHLY and CDR2 FYNNEI. V lost 6 bases and J lost 8; bases outside the gene matches: 6. The CDR3 runs to 15 residues. CDR3: CASRETSGGAYEQFF. As DNA, the CDR3 is TGTGCCAGCAGGGAGACTAGCGGGGGGGCCTATGAGCAGTTCTTC.

This clone was found once. This rearrangement joins TRBV9 to TRBJ1-4, with D perhaps matching TRBD1 (5 bases). Trimming took off 8 bases at V and 5 bases at J, with 31 bases between the two ends. The CDR3 totals 19 residues. Germline lookup yields CDR1 SGDLS and CDR2 YYNGEE. The CDR3 coding sequence is TGTGCCAGAACGCCCTGGGGGGGTCGCTACACCTCTACCAATGAAAAACTGTTTTTT. Protein: CARTPWGGRYTSTNEKLFF.

The gene calls are TRBV30 and TRBJ1-1; the D is unclear. Germline values: CDR1 GTSNPN, CDR2 SVGIG (reference sequence). V lost 0 bases and J lost 8, with 13 bases in between. The CDR3 extends over 13 amino acids. The CDR3 bases are TGTGCCTGGAGTGTAAAGATTTCGACAGAAGCTTTCTTT. This sequence encodes CAWSVKISTEAFF. Full variable domain (rest looked up from reference TRBV30 and TRBJ1-1): SQTIHQWPATLVQPVGSPLSLECTVEGTSNPNLYWYRQAAGRGLQLLFYSVGIGQISSEVPQNLSASRPQDRQFILSSKKLLLSDSGFYLCAWSVKISTEAFFGQGTRLTVV.

This clone was observed once. V is TRBV11-2 and J is TRBJ1-3; D might be TRBD1 (5 bases). Per the germline V gene, CDR1 is SGHAT and CDR2 is FQNNGV. Trimming cost V 5 bases and J 0 bases, with 11 bases left between them. The CDR3 is made up of 15 amino acids. CDR3 protein: CASSRQSNSGNTIYF. The CDR3 DNA sequence: TGTGCCAGCAGCCGACAGAGCAACTCTGGAAACACCATATATTTT.

The chain uses TRBV2 and TRBJ2-5; D is possibly TRBD2 (6 bases). Trimming stripped 11 bases from V and 2 bases from J, with 15 bases between. Germline V gene lookup returns CDR1 SNHLY and CDR2 FYNNEI. The CDR3 contains 13 residues. CDR3 protein: CAGTGRFQETQYF. The CDR3 DNA follows: TGTGCCGGTACCGGGAGATTTCAAGAGACCCAGTACTTC. Looking up the rest from reference TRBV2 and TRBJ2-5 gives the full variable domain: EPEVTQTPSHQVTQMGQEVILRCVPISNHLYFYWYRQILGQKVEFLVSFYNNEISEKSEIFDDQFSVERPDGSNFTLKIRSTKLEDSAMYFCAGTGRFQETQYFGPGTRLLVL.

DNA of the CDR3: TGTGCCTGGAGTGTCGATAGCGGACTATACAATGAGCAGTTCTTC. Translating gives CAWSVDSGLYNEQFF. The chain couples TRBV30 to TRBJ2-1; TRBD2 might be the D (6 bases). The CDR3 length is 15 residues. Germline CDR1 reads GTSNPN; CDR2 reads SVGIG (reference sequence). The V end was cut by 0 bases, the J end by 4 bases, with 13 bases between.

V is TRBV10-3 and J is TRBJ1-3, with 7 nucleotides matching TRBD1. The CDR3 contains 17 residues. Germline values: CDR1 ENHRY, CDR2 SYGVKD. Trimming took 6 bases from V and 0 from J; bases not matched to a gene: 11. The CDR3 loop is CAISEGTVASSGNTIYF. Here the CDR3 DNA reads TGTGCCATCAGCGAAGGGACAGTGGCCTCCTCTGGAAACACCATATATTTT.

The chain recombines TRBV5-5 with TRBJ1-2, with D unclear. This CDR3 has 16 residues. Trimming left V 0 bases short and J 0 bases short, with 12 bases between. Germline V gene lookup returns CDR1 SGHKS and CDR2 YYEKEE (reference sequence). This CDR3 is CASSLDISPPNYGYTF. CDR3 in DNA: TGTGCCAGCAGCTTGGACATCTCACCACCTAACTATGGCTACACCTTC.

This clone has just one count. The chain joins TRBV4-1 to TRBJ2-2, with 8 nucleotides matching TRBD2. V dropped 4 bases and J dropped 6; count of bases not matched to a gene: 10. CDR1 and CDR2 from the germline V gene are MGHRA and YSYEKL. The CDR3 has 16 amino acids. DNA of the CDR3: TGCGCCAGCAGCCCCTTAGCGGGGAGCGCGGCCGGGGAGCTGTTTTTT. Protein product: CASSPLAGSAAGELFF.

Only one count was recorded for this clone. The V call is TRBV18, the J call TRBJ2-5; 7 bases line up with TRBD1. Trimming at V came to 5 bases and at J to 5 bases, leaving 8 bases not matched to a gene. Looked up from germline, CDR1 is KGHSH and CDR2 is LQKENI. This CDR3 has 14 residues. CDR3: CASSKGQLVETQYF. The CDR3 coding sequence is TGTGCCAGCTCAAAGGGACAGTTGGTGGAGACCCAGTACTTC.

This rearrangement joins TRBV19 to TRBJ1-5, with D possibly being TRBD1 (6 bases). V was pared by 4 bases and J by 1 base, with 17 bases between. The V gene's germline CDR1 is LNHDA and CDR2 SQIVND (reference sequence). The CDR3 length is 17 residues. In DNA, the CDR3 is TGTGCCAGTAGTACCCTACAGGGAGCAGGGAGCAATCAGCCCCAGCATTTT. It specifies CASSTLQGAGSNQPQHF.

The rearrangement joins TRBV6-6 to TRBJ2-3; TRBD2 agrees at 10 bases. The V gene end was trimmed by 4 bases and the J gene end by 6 bases; junction bases not matched to a gene: 4. The CDR3 runs to 14 residues. Germline-derived CDR1 and CDR2 are MNHNY and SVGAGI (reference sequence). CDR3 in DNA: TGTGCCAGCAGTTGGACTAGCGGCCAGGATACGCAGTATTTT. This codes for CASSWTSGQDTQYF.

This sequence joins TRBV5-1 and TRBJ2-7, with D perhaps matching TRBD1 (6 bases). Trimming stripped 3 bases from V and 5 bases from J, with 15 bases between. CDR3 size: 14 residues. Germline CDR1 is SGHRS and CDR2 is YFSETQ. CDR3 amino acids: CASSSGHQKDEQYF. The DNA for the CDR3 is TGCGCCAGCAGCTCGGGACACCAAAAAGACGAGCAGTACTTC.

CDR3 sequence (DNA): TGTGCCAGCAGCTATAGCGGGAGAGCGAACACCGGGGAGCTGTTTTTT. Protein sequence: CASSYSGRANTGELFF. The chain couples TRBV7-2 to TRBJ2-2, with 9 nucleotides matching TRBD2. The CDR3 extends over 16 amino acids. In germline, CDR1 is SGHTA, CDR2 FQGNSA. Losses at the gene ends were 4 bases for V and 0 bases for J; bases not matched to a gene: 3. Based on the CDR3 plus reference TRBV7-2 and TRBJ2-2, the full variable domain is GAGVSQSPSNKVTEKGKDVELRCDPISGHTALYWYRQSLGQGLEFLIYFQGNSAPDKSGLPSDRFSAERTGGSVSTLTIQRTQQEDSAVYLCASSYSGRANTGELFFGEGSRLTVL.

With regard to this clone: Germline and junction disagree at one end, which may indicate a read error. The chain employs TRBV11-2 and TRBJ1-1; tentatively, D is TRBD1 (6 bases). This CDR3 comprises 13 residues. CDR1 and CDR2 (germline): SGHAT, FQNNGV. The CDR3 bases are TGTGCCAGCAGTCCGCCCGAGGACAGACGGATTATCTTT. It codes for CASSPPEDRRIIF.

This clone appeared a few times. The chain is built from TRBV9 and TRBJ1-3; D possibly corresponds to TRBD1 (5 bases). This CDR3 spans 16 amino acids. Germline V CDR1 and CDR2: SGDLS, YYNGEE. The V end was cut by 3 bases, the J end by 3 bases, with 16 bases between. The chain's CDR3 is CASSARVGGLGNTIYF. The CDR3, as DNA: TGTGCCAGCAGCGCCCGGGTCGGGGGACTTGGAAACACCATATATTTT.

V is TRBV7-6 and J is TRBJ1-6, with TRBD1 identical over 8 bases. Trimming removed 1 base from V and 6 bases from J; junction bases left unmatched: 8. This CDR3 is 17 amino acids long. In germline, CDR1 is SGHVS, CDR2 FNYEAQ. The CDR3: CASSLGPQGAGNSPLHF. The DNA for the CDR3 is TGTGCCAGCAGCTTAGGCCCGCAGGGGGCGGGTAATTCACCCCTCCACTTT.

The J gene is TRBJ2-7, the V gene TRBV11-2; 12 positions match TRBD2. The V gene end was trimmed by 7 bases and the J gene end by 3 bases; junction bases not matched to a gene: 13. Per the germline V gene, CDR1 is SGHAT and CDR2 is FQNNGV. This CDR3 comprises 17 residues. CDR3 loop: CASTIGASGGGHYEQYF. CDR3 in DNA: TGTGCCAGCACCATTGGGGCTAGCGGGGGGGGTCACTACGAGCAGTACTTC.